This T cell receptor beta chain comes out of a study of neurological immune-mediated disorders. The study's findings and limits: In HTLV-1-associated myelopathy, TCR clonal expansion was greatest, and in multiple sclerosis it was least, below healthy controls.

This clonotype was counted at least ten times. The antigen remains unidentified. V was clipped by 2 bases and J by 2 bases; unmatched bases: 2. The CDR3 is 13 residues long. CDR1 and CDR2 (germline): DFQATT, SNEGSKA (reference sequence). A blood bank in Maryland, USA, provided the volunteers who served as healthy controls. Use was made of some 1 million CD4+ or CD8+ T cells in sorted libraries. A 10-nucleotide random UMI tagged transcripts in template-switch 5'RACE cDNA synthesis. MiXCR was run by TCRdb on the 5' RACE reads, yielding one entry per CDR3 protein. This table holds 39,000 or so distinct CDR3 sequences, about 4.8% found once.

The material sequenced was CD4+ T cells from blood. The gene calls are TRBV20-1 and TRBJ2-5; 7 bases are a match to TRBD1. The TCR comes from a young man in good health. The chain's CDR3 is CSARRDSQETQYF. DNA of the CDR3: TGCAGTGCTAGAAGGGACAGTCAAGAGACCCAGTACTTC.